These 6 T cell receptor beta chains originate from one sample sequenced in a study of blood T cells in healthy people across ages. It was with a sample-barcoded 5' primer and a J-beta primer mix that a second PCR of about 6 to 12 cycles was run. TCRdb processed the 5' RACE reads anew with MiXCR; each CDR3 protein has one entry. The sample carries around 2 million distinct CDR3 sequences, roughly 43% recorded once. The sequencing sample was made of blood. Source of these receptors: a human donor in good health.

Only one count was recorded for this clonotype. V gene TRBV29-1 combines with J gene TRBJ1-2, with 8 bases that match TRBD1. There are 13 residues in the CDR3. The germline V gene has CDR1 SQVTM and CDR2 ANQGSEA. The ends lost 7 bases at V and 5 bases at J; junction bases unmatched: 9. CDR3 sequence (DNA): TGCAGCGCTAAGGACAGGGTTTCTTATGGCTACACCTTC. It yields the protein CSAKDRVSYGYTF.

The chain employs TRBV10-3 and TRBJ1-2; D possibly corresponds to TRBD1 (5 bases). CDR1 is ENHRY and CDR2 is SYGVKD in the germline V gene. With 7 bases removed from V and 4 bases from J, the gap between germline ends came to 19 bases. The CDR3 has 15 amino acids. This CDR3 is CAIKRRQGKAYGYTF. Written as DNA, the CDR3 is TGTGCCATCAAGCGGAGGCAGGGAAAAGCCTATGGCTACACCTTC.

V gene TRBV7-9 combines with J gene TRBJ1-1, with TRBD1 as a possible D gene (5 bases). V was pared by 6 bases and J by 2 bases, with 13 bases between. The CDR3 spans 14 residues. The germline CDR1 and CDR2 sequences are SEHNR and FQNEAQ (reference sequence). The CDR3 protein is CASSSRQPNTEAFF. CDR3 nucleotide sequence: TGTGCCAGCAGTTCCCGACAGCCCAACACTGAAGCTTTCTTT.

This clonotype was found a few times. This rearrangement joins TRBV20-1 to TRBJ2-7; 8 nucleotides line up with TRBD1. Trimming cost V 5 bases and J 3 bases; bases outside gene matches: 9. In germline, CDR1 is DFQATT, CDR2 SNEGSKA (reference sequence). The CDR3 extends over 14 amino acids. The CDR3 spells CSAQGAPSLYEQYF. CDR3 DNA sequence: TGCAGTGCTCAGGGGGCGCCGTCCCTCTACGAGCAGTACTTC.

This chain joins TRBV10-3 and TRBJ2-3; 13 nucleotides agree with TRBD2. Germline CDR1 is ENHRY and CDR2 is SYGVKD. The ends lost 8 bases at V and 8 bases at J; junction bases unmatched: 16. The CDR3 runs 17 residues. CDR3: CAIGPRTSGGPVGTQYF. The CDR3 DNA is TGTGCCATCGGTCCGCGGACTAGCGGGGGCCCTGTAGGTACGCAGTATTTT.

The chain joins TRBV29-1 to TRBJ2-7; 8 positions match TRBD1. CDR1 and CDR2 (germline): SQVTM, ANQGSEA. This CDR3 is built from 13 residues. V was clipped by 7 bases and J by 3 bases; unmatched bases: 8. The CDR3 reads CSALRGLGYEQYF. CDR3 DNA: TGCAGCGCCCTCAGGGGGCTAGGCTACGAGCAGTACTTC.